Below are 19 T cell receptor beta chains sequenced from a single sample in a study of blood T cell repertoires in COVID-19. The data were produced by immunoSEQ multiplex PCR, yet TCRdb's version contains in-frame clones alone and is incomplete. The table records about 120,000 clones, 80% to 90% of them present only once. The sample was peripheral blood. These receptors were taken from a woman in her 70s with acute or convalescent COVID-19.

The CDR3: CASSLRGLANTGELFF. DNA for the CDR3: TGTGCCAGCAGCTTACGTGGACTCGCGAACACCGGGGAGCTGTTTTTT. The genes are TRBV7-8 and TRBJ2-2; maybe TRBD2 (5 bases). In germline, CDR1 is SGHVS, CDR2 FQNEAQ. The CDR3 totals 16 residues. The V and J ends lost 2 bases and 0 bases respectively, with 10 bases between them.

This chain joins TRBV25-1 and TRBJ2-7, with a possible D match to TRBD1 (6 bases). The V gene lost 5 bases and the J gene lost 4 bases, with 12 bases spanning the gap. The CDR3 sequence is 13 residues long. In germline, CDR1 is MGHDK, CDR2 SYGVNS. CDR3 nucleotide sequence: TGTGCCAGCAGTTCACGACAGGCGTACGAGCAGTACTTC. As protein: CASSSRQAYEQYF.

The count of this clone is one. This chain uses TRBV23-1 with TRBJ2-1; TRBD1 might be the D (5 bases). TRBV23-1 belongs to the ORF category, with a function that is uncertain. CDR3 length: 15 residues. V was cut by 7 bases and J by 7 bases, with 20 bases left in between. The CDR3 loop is CASMARKGKRNEQFF. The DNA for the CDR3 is TGCGCCAGCATGGCTCGCAAGGGGAAAAGGAATGAGCAGTTCTTC.

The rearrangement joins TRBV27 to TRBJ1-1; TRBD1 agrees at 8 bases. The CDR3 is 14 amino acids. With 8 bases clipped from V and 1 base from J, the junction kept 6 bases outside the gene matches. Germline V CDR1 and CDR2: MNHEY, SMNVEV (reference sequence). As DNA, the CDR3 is TGTGCCAGCGCCCGGGACAGGCGGAACACTGAAGCTTTCTTT. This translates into CASARDRRNTEAFF.

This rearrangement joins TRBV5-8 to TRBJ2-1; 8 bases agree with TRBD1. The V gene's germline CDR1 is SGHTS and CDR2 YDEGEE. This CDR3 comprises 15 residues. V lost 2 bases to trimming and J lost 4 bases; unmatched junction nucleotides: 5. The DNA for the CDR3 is TGTGCCAGCAGCTTCAGGGGGACAGGTTACAATGAGCAGTTCTTC. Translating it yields CASSFRGTGYNEQFF.

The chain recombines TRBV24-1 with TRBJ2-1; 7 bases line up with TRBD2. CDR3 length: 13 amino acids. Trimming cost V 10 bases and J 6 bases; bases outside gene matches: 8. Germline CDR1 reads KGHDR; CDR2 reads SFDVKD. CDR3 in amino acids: CATGFGGGNEQFF. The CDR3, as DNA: TGTGCCACAGGATTTGGGGGGGGCAATGAGCAGTTCTTC.

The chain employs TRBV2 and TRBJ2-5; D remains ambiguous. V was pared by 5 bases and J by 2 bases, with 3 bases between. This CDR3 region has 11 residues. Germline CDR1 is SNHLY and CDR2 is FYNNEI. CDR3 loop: CASSYQETQYF. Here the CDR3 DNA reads TGTGCCAGCAGTTATCAAGAGACCCAGTACTTC.

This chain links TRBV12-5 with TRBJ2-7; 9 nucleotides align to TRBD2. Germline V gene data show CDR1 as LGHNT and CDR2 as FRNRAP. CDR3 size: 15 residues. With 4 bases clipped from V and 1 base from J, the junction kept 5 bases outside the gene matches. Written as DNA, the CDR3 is TGTGCTAGTGGTTCCGGGACTAGCCGATCCTACGAGCAGTACTTC. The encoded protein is CASGSGTSRSYEQYF.

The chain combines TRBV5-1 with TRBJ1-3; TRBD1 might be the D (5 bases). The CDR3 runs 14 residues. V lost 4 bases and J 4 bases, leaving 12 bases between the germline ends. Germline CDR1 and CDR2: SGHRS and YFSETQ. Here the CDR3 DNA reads TGCGCCAGCAGCCCCCTAGACAGAGGAAACACCATATATTTT. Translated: CASSPLDRGNTIYF.

The CDR3 loop reads CASSQDFPGGTEAFF. CDR3 DNA: TGTGCCAGCAGCCAAGATTTTCCAGGGGGCACTGAAGCTTTCTTT. V is TRBV3-1 (or the pseudogene TRBV3-2) and J is TRBJ1-1; 7 positions agree with TRBD1. The CDR3 has 15 amino acids. Germline V CDR1 and CDR2: LGHDT, YNNKEL (reference sequence). The trim removed 0 bases at V and 4 bases at J, leaving 5 bases unmatched.

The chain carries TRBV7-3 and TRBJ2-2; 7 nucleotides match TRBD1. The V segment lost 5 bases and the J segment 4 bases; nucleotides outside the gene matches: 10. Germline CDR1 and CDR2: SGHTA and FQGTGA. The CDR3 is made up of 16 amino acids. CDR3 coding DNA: TGTGCCAGCAGCCGATCGACAGGGTCCGGCACCGGGGAGCTGTTTTTT. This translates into CASSRSTGSGTGELFF.

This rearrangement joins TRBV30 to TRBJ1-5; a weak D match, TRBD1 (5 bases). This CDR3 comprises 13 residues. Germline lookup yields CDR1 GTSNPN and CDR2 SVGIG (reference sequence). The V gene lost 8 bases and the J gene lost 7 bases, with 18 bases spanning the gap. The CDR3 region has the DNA TGTGCCACAAGCGGGGTTGGGGGACAGCCCCAGCATTTT. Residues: CATSGVGGQPQHF.

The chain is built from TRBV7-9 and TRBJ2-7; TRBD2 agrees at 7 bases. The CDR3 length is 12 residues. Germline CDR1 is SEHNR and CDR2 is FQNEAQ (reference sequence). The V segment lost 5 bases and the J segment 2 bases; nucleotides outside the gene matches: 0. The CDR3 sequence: CASSTSAYEQYF. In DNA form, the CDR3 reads TGTGCCAGCAGCACTAGCGCCTACGAGCAGTACTTC.

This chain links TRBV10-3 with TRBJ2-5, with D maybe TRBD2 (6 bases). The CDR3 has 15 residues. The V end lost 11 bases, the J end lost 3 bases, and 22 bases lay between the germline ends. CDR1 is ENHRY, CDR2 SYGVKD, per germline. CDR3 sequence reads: CAVQPGLSPKETQYF. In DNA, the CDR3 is TGTGCCGTCCAGCCGGGACTGAGCCCTAAAGAGACCCAGTACTTC.

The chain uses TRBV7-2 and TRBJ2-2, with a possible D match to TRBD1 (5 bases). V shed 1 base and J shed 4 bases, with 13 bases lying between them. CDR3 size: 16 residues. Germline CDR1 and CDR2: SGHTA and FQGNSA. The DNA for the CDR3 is TGTGCCAGCAGCTTAGGGGTGGGGCCTGTCACCGGGGAGCTGTTTTTT. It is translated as CASSLGVGPVTGELFF.

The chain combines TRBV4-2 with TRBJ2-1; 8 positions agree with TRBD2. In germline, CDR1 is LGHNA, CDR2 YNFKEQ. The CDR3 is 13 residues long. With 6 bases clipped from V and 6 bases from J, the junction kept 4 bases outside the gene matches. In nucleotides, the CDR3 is TGTGCCAGCAGAAGGACTAGCTCCAATGAGCAGTTCTTC. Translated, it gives CASRRTSSNEQFF.

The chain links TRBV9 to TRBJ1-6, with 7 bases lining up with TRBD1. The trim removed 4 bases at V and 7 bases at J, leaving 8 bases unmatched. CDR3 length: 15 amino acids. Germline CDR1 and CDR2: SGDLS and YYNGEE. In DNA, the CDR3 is TGTGCCAGCAGCCAGACGGGACAGCGAAATTCACCCCTCCACTTT. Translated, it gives CASSQTGQRNSPLHF.

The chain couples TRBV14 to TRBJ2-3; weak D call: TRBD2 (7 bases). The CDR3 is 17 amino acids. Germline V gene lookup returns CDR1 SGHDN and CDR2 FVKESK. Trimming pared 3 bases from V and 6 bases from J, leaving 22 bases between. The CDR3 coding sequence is TGTGCCAGCAGCCACCCTAAACGGGGGGCCTTTCTGGATACGCAGTATTTT. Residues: CASSHPKRGAFLDTQYF.

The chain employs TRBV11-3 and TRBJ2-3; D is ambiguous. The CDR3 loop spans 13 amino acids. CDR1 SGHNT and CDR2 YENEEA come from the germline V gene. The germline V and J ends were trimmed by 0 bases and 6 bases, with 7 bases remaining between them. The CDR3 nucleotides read TGTGCCAGCAGCTTAGATTTATCCGATACGCAGTATTTT. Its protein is CASSLDLSDTQYF.